The TCR beta chain under discussion was sequenced for a study of blood T cell repertoires in COVID-19. Generated by immunoSEQ multiplex PCR, the TCRdb table keeps only in-frame clones and is missing some. Of about 120,000 clones listed, roughly 80% are singletons. This clone was recorded a few times. The CDR3 loop spans 16 amino acids. V dropped 0 bases and J dropped 3 bases, with 13 bases sitting between them. Germline V gene lookup returns CDR1 WSHSY and CDR2 SAAADI. The origin of this receptor is a middle-aged man with acute or convalescent COVID-19. V usage is TRBV10-2 and J usage is TRBJ2-3; weak D call: TRBD1 (6 bases). The source material was peripheral blood. CDR3 sequence reads: CASSESGGHATDTQYF. In DNA form, the CDR3 reads TGCGCCAGCAGTGAGTCAGGGGGACATGCGACAGATACGCAGTATTTT.